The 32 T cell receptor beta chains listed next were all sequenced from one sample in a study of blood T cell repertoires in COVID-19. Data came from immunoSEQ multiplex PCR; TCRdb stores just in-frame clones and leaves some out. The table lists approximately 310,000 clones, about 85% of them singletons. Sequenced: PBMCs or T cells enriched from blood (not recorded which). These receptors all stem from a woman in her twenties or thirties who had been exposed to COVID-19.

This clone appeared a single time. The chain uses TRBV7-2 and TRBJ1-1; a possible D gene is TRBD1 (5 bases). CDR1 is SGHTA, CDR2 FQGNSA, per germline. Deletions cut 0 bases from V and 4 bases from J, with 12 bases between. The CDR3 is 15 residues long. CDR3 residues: CASSLAGGEGTEAFF. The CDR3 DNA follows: TGTGCCAGCAGCTTAGCGGGGGGAGAGGGCACTGAAGCTTTCTTT. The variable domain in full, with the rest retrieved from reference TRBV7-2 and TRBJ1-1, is GAGVSQSPSNKVTEKGKDVELRCDPISGHTALYWYRQSLGQGLEFLIYFQGNSAPDKSGLPSDRFSAERTGGSVSTLTIQRTQQEDSAVYLCASSLAGGEGTEAFFGQGTRLTVV.

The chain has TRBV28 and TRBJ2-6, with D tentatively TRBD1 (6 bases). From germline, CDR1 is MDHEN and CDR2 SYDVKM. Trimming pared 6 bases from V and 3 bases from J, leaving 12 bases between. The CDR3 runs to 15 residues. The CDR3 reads CASRRGQIGANVLTF. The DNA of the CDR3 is TGTGCCAGCAGGAGAGGACAGATTGGGGCCAACGTCCTGACTTTC.

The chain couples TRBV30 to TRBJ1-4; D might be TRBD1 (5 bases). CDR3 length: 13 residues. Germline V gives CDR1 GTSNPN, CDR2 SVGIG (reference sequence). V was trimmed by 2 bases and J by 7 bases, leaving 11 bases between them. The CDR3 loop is CAWSIGAGEKLFF. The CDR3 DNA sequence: TGTGCCTGGAGTATTGGGGCTGGTGAAAAACTGTTTTTT.

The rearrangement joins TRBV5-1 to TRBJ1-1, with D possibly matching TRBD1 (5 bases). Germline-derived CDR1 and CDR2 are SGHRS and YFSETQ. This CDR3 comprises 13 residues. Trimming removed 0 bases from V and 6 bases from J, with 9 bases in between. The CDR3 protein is CASSLDWGSEAFF. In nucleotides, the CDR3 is TGCGCCAGCAGCTTGGATTGGGGCTCTGAAGCTTTCTTT.

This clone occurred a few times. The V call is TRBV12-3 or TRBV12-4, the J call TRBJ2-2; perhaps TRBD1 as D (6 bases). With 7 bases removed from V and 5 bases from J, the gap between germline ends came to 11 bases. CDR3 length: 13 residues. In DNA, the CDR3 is TGTGCCAGCAATGTACAGGGTACCGGGGAGCTGTTTTTT. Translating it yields CASNVQGTGELFF.

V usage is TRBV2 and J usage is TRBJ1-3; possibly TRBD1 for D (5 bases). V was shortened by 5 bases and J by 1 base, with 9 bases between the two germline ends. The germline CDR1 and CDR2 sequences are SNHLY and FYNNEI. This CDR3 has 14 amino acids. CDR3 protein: CASSPRESGNTIYF. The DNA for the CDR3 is TGTGCCAGCAGTCCCAGGGAATCTGGAAACACCATATATTTT.

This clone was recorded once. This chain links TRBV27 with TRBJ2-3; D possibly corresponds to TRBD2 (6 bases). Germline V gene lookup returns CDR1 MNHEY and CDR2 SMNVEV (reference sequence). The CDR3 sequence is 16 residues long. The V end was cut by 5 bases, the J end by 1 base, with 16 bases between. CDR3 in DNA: TGTGCCAGCAGTCCCGGGACTCCTAGGGGCACAGATACGCAGTATTTT. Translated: CASSPGTPRGTDTQYF.

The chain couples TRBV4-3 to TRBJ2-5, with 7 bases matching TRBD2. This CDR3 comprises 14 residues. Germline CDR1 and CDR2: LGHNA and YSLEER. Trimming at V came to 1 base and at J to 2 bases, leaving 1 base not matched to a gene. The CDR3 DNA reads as TGCGCCAGCAGCCAAGGGGGGGGACAAGAGACCCAGTACTTC. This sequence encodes CASSQGGGQETQYF.

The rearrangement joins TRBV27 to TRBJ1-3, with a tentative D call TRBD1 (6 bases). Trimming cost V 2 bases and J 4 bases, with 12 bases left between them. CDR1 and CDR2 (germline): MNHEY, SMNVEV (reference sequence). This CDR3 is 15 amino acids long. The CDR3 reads CASSLIQGHGNTIYF. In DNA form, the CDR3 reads TGTGCCAGCAGTTTAATACAGGGACACGGAAACACCATATATTTT.

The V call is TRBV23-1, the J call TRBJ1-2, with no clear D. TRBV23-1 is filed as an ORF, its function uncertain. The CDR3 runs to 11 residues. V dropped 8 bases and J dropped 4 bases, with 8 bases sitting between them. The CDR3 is CASGAVYGYTF. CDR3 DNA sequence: TGCGCCAGCGGAGCTGTCTATGGCTACACCTTC.

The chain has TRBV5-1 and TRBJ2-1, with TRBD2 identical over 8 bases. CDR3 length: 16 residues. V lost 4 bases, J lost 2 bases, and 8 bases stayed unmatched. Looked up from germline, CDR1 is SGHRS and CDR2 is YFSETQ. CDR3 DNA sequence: TGCGCCAGCAGCATTCCTCGGGAGGGCCCCTACAATGAGCAGTTCTTC. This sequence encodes CASSIPREGPYNEQFF.

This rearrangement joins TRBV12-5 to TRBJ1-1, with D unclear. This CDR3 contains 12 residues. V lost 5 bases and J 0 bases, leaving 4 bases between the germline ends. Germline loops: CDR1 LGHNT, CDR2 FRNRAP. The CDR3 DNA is TGTGCTAGTGGTCCCATGAACACTGAAGCTTTCTTT. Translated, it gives CASGPMNTEAFF. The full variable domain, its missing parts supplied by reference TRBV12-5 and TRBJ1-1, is DARVTQTPRHKVTEMGQEVTMRCQPILGHNTVFWYRQTMMQGLELLAYFRNRAPLDDSGMPKDRFSAEMPDATLATLKIQPSEPRDSAVYFCASGPMNTEAFFGQGTRLTVV.

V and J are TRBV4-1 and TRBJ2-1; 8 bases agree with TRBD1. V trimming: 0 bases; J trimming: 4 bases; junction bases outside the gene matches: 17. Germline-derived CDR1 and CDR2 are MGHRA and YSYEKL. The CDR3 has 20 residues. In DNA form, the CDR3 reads TGCGCCAGCAGCCAAGAGTGGGGACCGGACAGGGCATCAATATACAATGAGCAGTTCTTC. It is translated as CASSQEWGPDRASIYNEQFF.

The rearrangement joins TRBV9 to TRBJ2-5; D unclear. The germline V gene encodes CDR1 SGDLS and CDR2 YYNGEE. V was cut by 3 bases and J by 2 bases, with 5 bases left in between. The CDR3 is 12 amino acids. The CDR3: CASSDGQETQYF. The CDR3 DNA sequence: TGTGCCAGCAGCGACGGGCAAGAGACCCAGTACTTC.

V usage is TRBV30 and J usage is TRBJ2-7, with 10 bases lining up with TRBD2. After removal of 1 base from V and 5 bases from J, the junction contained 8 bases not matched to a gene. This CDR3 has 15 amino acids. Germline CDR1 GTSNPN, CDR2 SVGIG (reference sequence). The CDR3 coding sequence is TGTGCCTGGAGTGGGGCTAGCGGGAGAGTGGACGAGCAGTACTTC. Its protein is CAWSGASGRVDEQYF.

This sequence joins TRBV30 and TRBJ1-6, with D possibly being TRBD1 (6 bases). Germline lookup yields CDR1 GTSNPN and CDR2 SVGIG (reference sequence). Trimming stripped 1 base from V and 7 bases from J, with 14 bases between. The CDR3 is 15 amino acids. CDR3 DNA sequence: TGTGCCTGGAGTGAATTACAGGGAAGCAATTCACCCCTCCACTTT. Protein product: CAWSELQGSNSPLHF.

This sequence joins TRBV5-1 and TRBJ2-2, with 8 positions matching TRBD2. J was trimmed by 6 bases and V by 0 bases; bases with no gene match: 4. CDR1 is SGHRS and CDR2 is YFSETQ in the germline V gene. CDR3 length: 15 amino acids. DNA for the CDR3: TGCGCCAGCAGCTTGGTGGGACTAGTTCCCGGGGAGCTGTTTTTT. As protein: CASSLVGLVPGELFF. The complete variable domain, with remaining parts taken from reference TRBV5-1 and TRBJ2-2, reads KAGVTQTPRYLIKTRGQQVTLSCSPISGHRSVSWYQQTPGQGLQFLFEYFSETQRNKGNFPGRFSGRQFSNSRSEMNVSTLELGDSALYLCASSLVGLVPGELFFGEGSRLTVL.

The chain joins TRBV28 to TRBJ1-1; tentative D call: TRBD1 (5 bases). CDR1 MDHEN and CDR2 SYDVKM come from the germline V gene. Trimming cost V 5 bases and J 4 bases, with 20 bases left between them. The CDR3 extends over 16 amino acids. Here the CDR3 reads CASSAPGGDSGTEAFF. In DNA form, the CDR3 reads TGTGCCAGCAGTGCGCCGGGAGGGGATTCGGGCACTGAAGCTTTCTTT.

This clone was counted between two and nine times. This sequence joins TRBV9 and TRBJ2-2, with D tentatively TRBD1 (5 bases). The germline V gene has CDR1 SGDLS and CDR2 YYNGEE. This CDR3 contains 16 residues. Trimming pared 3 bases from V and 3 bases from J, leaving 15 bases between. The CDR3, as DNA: TGTGCCAGCAGCGCCCTGACAGATTATTACACCGGGGAGCTGTTTTTT. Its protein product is CASSALTDYYTGELFF.

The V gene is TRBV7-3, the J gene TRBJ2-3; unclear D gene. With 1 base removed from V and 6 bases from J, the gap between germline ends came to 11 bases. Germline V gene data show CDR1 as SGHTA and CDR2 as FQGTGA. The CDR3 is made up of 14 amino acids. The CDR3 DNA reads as TGTGCCAGCAGCTTAATAAGCGCTGGGGATACGCAGTATTTT. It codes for CASSLISAGDTQYF. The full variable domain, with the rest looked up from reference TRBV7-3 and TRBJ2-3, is GAGVSQTPSNKVTEKGKYVELRCDPISGHTALYWYRQSLGQGPEFLIYFQGTGAADDSGLPNDRFFAVRPEGSVSTLKIQRTERGDSAVYLCASSLISAGDTQYFGPGTRLTVL.

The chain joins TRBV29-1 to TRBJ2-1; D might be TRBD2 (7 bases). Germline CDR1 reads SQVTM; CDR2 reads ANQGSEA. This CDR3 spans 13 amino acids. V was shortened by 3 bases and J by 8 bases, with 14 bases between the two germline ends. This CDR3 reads CSVDRGGADEQFF. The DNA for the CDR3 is TGCAGCGTTGATAGGGGGGGGGCGGATGAGCAGTTCTTC.

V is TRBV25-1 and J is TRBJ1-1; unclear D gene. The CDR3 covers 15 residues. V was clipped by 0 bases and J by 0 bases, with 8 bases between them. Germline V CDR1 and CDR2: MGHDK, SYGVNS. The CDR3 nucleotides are TGTGCCAGCAGTGAATATTGTTCAGTGAACACTGAAGCTTTCTTT. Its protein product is CASSEYCSVNTEAFF.

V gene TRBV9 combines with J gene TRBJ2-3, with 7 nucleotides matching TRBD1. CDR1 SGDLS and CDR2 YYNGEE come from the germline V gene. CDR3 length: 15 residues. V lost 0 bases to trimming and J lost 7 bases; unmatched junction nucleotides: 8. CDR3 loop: CASSVEGAPQYTQYF. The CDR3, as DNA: TGTGCCAGCAGCGTAGAGGGGGCTCCTCAGTATACGCAGTATTTT.

The CDR3 nucleotides read TGTGCCAGCAGCCAAGGGGAGGGACAGGTGACTGAAGCTTTCTTT. This sequence encodes CASSQGEGQVTEAFF. The chain employs TRBV4-2 and TRBJ1-1; 8 nucleotides match TRBD1. Per germline, CDR1 LGHNA and CDR2 YNFKEQ. This CDR3 is 15 amino acids long. V dropped 1 base and J dropped 5; count of bases not matched to a gene: 6.

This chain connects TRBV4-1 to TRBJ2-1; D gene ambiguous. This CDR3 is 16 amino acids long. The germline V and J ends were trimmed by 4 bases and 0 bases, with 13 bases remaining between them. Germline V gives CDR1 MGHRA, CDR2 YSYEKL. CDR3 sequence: CASSPKPPSSYNEQFF. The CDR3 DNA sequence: TGCGCCAGCAGCCCTAAACCTCCTAGCTCCTACAATGAGCAGTTCTTC.

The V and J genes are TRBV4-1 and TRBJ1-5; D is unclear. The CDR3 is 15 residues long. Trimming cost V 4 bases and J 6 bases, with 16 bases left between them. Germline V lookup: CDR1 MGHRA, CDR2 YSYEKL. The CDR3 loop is CASSLTDGRSQPQHF. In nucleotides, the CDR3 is TGCGCCAGCAGCCTTACAGACGGCCGTTCTCAGCCCCAGCATTTT.

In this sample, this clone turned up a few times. The CDR3, as DNA: TGTGCCAGCACCTCGACAGGGTACGAGCAGTACTTC. Its protein product is CASTSTGYEQYF. V usage is TRBV28 and J usage is TRBJ2-7; 7 bases match TRBD1. The V gene end was trimmed by 7 bases and the J gene end by 4 bases; junction bases not matched to a gene: 4. In germline, CDR1 is MDHEN, CDR2 SYDVKM. The CDR3 length is 12 residues.

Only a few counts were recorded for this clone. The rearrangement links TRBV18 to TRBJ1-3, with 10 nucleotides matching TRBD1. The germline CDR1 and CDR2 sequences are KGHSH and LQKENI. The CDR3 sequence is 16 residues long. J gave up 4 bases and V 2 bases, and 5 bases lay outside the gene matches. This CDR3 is CASSPTGTGAGNTIYF. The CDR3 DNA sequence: TGTGCCAGCTCACCAACCGGGACAGGGGCCGGAAACACCATATATTTT.

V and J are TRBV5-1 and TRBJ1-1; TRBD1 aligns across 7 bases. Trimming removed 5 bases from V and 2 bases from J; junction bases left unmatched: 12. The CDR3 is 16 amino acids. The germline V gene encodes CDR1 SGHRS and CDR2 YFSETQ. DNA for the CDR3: TGCGCCAGCAGTTGGGGGCCGACAGGGATCAACACTGAAGCTTTCTTT. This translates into CASSWGPTGINTEAFF.

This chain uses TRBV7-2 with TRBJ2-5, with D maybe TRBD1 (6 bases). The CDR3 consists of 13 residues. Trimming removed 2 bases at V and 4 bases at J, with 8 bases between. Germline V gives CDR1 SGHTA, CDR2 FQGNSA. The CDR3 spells CASSLTGLETQYF. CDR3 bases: TGTGCCAGCAGCTTAACAGGGTTAGAGACCCAGTACTTC.

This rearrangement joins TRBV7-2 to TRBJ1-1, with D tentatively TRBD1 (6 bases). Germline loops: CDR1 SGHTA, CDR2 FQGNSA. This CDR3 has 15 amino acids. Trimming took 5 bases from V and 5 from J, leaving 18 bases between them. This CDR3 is CASSAAGGRRTEAFF. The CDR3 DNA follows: TGTGCCAGCAGCGCCGCTGGGGGCAGACGAACTGAAGCTTTCTTT.

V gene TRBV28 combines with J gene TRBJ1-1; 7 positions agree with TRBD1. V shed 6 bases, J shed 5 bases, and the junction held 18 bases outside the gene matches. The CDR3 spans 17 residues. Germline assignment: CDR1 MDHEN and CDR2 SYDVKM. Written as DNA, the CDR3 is TGTGCCAGCAGCCCAATTACAGGGGTTGTGATGGGTACTGAAGCTTTCTTT. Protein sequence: CASSPITGVVMGTEAFF.